This T cell receptor (beta chain) was sequenced during a study of CD8 T cells in ankylosing spondylitis. Findings and limits, study-wide: A CD8+ phenotype characterized the disease-linked clones, which were relatively rare in peripheral blood.

Generation of TCR beta libraries employed quantitative 5'-RACE incorporating molecular barcodes. A single record per CDR3 protein comes from TCRdb applying MiXCR to the 5' RACE reads. The sample carries about 140,000 distinct CDR3 sequences, 7% to 10% recorded once. The CDR3 runs 12 residues. Germline assignment: CDR1 DFQATT and CDR2 SNEGSKA (reference sequence). V trimming: 5 bases; J trimming: 14 bases; junction bases outside the gene matches: 3. This clonotype was counted ten times or more. What it recognizes is unknown. The rearrangement joins TRBV20-1 to TRBJ2-1, with 16 bases fitting TRBD2. What was sequenced was synovial fluid, either unsorted or a sorted T cell fraction (not recorded which). The TCR was taken from a male donor with ankylosing spondylitis. CDR3 protein: CSAGTSGRVEFF. The CDR3, as DNA: TGCAGTGCTGGGACTAGCGGGAGGGTTGAGTTCTTC.